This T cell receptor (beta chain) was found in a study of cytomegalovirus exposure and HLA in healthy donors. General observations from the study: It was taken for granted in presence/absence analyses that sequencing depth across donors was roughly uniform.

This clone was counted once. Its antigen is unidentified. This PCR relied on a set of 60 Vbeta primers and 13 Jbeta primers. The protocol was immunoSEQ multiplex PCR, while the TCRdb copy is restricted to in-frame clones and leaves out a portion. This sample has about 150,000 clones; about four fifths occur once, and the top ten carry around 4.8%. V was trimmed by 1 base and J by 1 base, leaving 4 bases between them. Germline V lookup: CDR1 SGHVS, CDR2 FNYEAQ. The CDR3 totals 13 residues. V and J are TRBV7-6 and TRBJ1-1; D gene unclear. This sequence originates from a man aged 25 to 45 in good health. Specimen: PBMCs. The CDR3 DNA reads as TGTGCCAGCAGCTTAGTCCAGAACACTGAAGCTTTCTTT. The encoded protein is CASSLVQNTEAFF. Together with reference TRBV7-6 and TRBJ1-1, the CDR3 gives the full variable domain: GAGVSQSPRYKVTKRGQDVALRCDPISGHVSLYWYRQALGQGPEFLTYFNYEAQQDKSGLPNDRFSAERPEGSISTLTIQRTEQRDSAMYRCASSLVQNTEAFFGQGTRLTVV.